This TCR beta chain was documented in a study of shared clonotypes between healthy human individuals. Study-level results: Limitation of the genetic and exposure-history diversity represented came from the few donors.

The CDR3 runs 17 residues. Germline CDR1 and CDR2: GTSNPN and SVGIG (reference sequence). With V trimmed by 5 bases and J by 3 bases, 10 bases remained unmatched. This clone occurred once. Its antigen is as yet unknown. TCRdb's copy holds only in-frame clones and misses some; the assay was immunoSEQ multiplex PCR. In the table there are more than 500,000 clones, about 96% of which are singletons. The receptor comes from a woman aged 25 to 39 in good health. Sequencing input: naive CD4+ T cells sorted from blood. Indicated subset: CD45RA+ positively selected. The rearrangement uses TRBV30 and TRBJ2-6; 10 positions match TRBD1. Written as DNA, the CDR3 is TGTGCCTGGGAAAGCCGGGACAGGGGCATTGGGGCCAACGTCCTGACTTTC. Its protein is CAWESRDRGIGANVLTF.